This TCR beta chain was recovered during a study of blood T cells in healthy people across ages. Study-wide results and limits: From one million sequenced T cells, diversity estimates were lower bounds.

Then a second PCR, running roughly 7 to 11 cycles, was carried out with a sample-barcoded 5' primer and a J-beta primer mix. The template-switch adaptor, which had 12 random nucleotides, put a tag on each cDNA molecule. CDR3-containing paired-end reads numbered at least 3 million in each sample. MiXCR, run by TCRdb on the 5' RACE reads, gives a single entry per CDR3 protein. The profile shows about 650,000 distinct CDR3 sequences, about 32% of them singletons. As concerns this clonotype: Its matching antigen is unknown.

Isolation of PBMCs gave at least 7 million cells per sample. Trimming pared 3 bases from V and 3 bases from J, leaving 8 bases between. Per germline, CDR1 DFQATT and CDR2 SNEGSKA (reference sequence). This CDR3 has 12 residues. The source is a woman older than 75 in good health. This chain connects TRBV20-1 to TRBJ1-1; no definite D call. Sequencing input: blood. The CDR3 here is CSARDDHTEAFF. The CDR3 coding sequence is TGCAGTGCTAGGGACGATCACACTGAAGCTTTCTTT.